These 29 T cell receptor beta chains share one sample of origin, sequenced in a study of shared clonotypes between healthy human individuals. The naive CD8 subset, CD45RO-negative cells positively selected for CCR7, excluded terminally differentiated effector memory CD45RA+ cells. Clones were read by immunoSEQ multiplex PCR, and TCRdb kept only the in-frame ones, dropping some. The sample has around 2,100,000 clones, approximately 95% seen once; the top ten hold more than 0.95%. The material sequenced was naive CD8+ T cells sorted from blood. The receptors stem from a man between 18 and 35 years old in good health.

This chain joins TRBV28 and TRBJ2-1, with 9 bases identical to TRBD1. The CDR3 has 14 residues. The V gene's germline CDR1 is MDHEN and CDR2 SYDVKM. V lost 5 bases to trimming and J lost 5 bases; unmatched junction nucleotides: 4. The CDR3 bases are TGTGCCAGCAGTCACCGGGACAGGGACAATGAGCAGTTCTTC. This codes for CASSHRDRDNEQFF.

This rearrangement joins TRBV9 to TRBJ2-7; weak D call: TRBD2 (6 bases). Per the germline V gene, CDR1 is SGDLS and CDR2 is YYNGEE. CDR3 length: 13 amino acids. Trimming removed 3 bases at V and 2 bases at J, with 9 bases between. The CDR3 loop is CASSAGDTYEQYF. The CDR3 DNA follows: TGTGCCAGCAGCGCGGGAGACACCTACGAGCAGTACTTC. Drawing the rest from reference TRBV9 and TRBJ2-7, the complete variable domain is DSGVTQTPKHLITATGQRVTLRCSPRSGDLSVYWYQQSLDQGLQFLIQYYNGEERAKGNILERFSAQQFPDLHSELNLSSLELGDSALYFCASSAGDTYEQYFGPGTRLTVT.

The chain couples TRBV6-4 to TRBJ2-2; D perhaps matches TRBD1 (5 bases). The germline V gene has CDR1 MRHNA and CDR2 SNTAGT. This CDR3 has 14 residues. V was clipped by 3 bases and J by 2 bases, with 7 bases between them. The CDR3 loop reads CASSEGANTGELFF. In DNA, the CDR3 is TGTGCCAGCAGTGAAGGGGCCAACACCGGGGAGCTGTTTTTT.

CDR3 coding DNA: TGTGCCAGTGAGAGCGGGGTTCGGACCCTTTACAATGAGCAGTTCTTC. Translating it yields CASESGVRTLYNEQFF. This rearrangement joins TRBV19 to TRBJ2-1, with 7 bases fitting TRBD2. CDR1 is LNHDA and CDR2 is SQIVND in the germline V gene (reference sequence). The trim removed 8 bases at V and 4 bases at J, leaving 14 bases unmatched. The CDR3 covers 16 residues.

V usage is TRBV2 and J usage is TRBJ1-2; tentatively, D is TRBD1 (6 bases). In germline, CDR1 is SNHLY, CDR2 FYNNEI. Trimming removed 9 bases at V and 3 bases at J, with 14 bases between. The CDR3 has 13 amino acids. The CDR3 sequence: CARGGQGDYGYTF. In DNA form, the CDR3 reads TGTGCCAGAGGGGGGCAGGGTGACTATGGCTACACCTTC.

Of note for this clone: This specimen includes other DNA sequences encoding the same CDR3. The chain links TRBV7-9 to TRBJ1-1, with TRBD1 matching over 8 bases. The CDR3 runs to 15 residues. Germline V CDR1 and CDR2: SEHNR, FQNEAQ (reference sequence). With V trimmed by 0 bases and J by 5 bases, 5 bases remained unmatched. The CDR3 region is CASSLAQGAVTEAFF. In DNA form, the CDR3 reads TGTGCCAGCAGCTTAGCGCAGGGGGCGGTGACTGAAGCTTTCTTT.

Of note for this clone: Additional DNA sequences in this sample encode the identical CDR3. The rearrangement joins TRBV27 to TRBJ2-7; no firm D call. Germline V lookup: CDR1 MNHEY, CDR2 SMNVEV (reference sequence). This CDR3 has 13 amino acids. V was shortened by 3 bases and J by 3 bases, with 9 bases between the two germline ends. The CDR3 DNA reads TGTGCCAGCAGTTTCGGTCCGAGCTACGAGCAGTACTTC. As protein: CASSFGPSYEQYF.

V gene TRBV2 combines with J gene TRBJ2-1, with TRBD1 identical over 9 bases. Trimming took 10 bases from V and 7 from J; bases not matched to a gene: 11. Germline assignment: CDR1 SNHLY and CDR2 FYNNEI. The CDR3 runs to 14 residues. The DNA of the CDR3 is TGTGCCACCCTTGAGGGACAGGGCCATAATGAGCAGTTCTTC. Encoded protein: CATLEGQGHNEQFF.

As to this clone: Other DNA sequences from this sample encode an identical CDR3 as well. V is TRBV5-4 and J is TRBJ1-3; D unresolved. The length of the CDR3 is 13 residues. The V end was cut by 0 bases, the J end by 1 base, with 2 bases between. Germline V CDR1 and CDR2: SGHNT, YYREEE (reference sequence). CDR3: CASSLGSGNTIYF. The CDR3 nucleotides are TGTGCCAGCAGCTTGGGTTCTGGAAACACCATATATTTT.

The CDR3 region has the DNA TGTGCCATCAGTGAAACTAGCGGAAGCACAGATACGCAGTATTTT. Its translation: CAISETSGSTDTQYF. This rearrangement joins TRBV10-3 to TRBJ2-3, with TRBD2 identical over 8 bases. This CDR3 is 15 amino acids long. CDR1 is ENHRY and CDR2 is SYGVKD in the germline V gene. Trimming took 3 bases from V and 0 from J; bases not matched to a gene: 2.

This clone showed up just a few times. The rearrangement links TRBV7-9 to TRBJ1-2; the D is unclear. Trimming shortened V by 1 base and J by 8 bases, and 11 bases separated the two germline ends. CDR1 and CDR2 from the germline V gene are SEHNR and FQNEAQ (reference sequence). The CDR3 is 13 residues long. The CDR3: CASSLDGPMGYTF. CDR3 DNA: TGTGCCAGCAGCTTAGATGGCCCTATGGGCTACACCTTC.

In DNA, the CDR3 is TGTGCCAGCAGGTGGACTGGGGCTGGGAGTGAGCAGTTCTTC. It translates to CASRWTGAGSEQFF. This chain links TRBV6-1 with TRBJ2-1; D is tentatively TRBD1 or TRBD2 (5 bases each). Trimming took off 6 bases at V and 9 bases at J, with 18 bases between the two ends. The CDR3 runs to 14 residues. Germline V CDR1 and CDR2: MNHNS, SASEGT.

This chain's CDR3 is CSGGDRGYNEQFF. CDR3 in DNA: TGCAGCGGTGGGGACAGAGGGTACAATGAGCAGTTCTTC. V usage is TRBV29-1 and J usage is TRBJ2-1; TRBD1 aligns across 7 bases. The CDR3 has 13 residues. Looked up from germline, CDR1 is SQVTM and CDR2 is ANQGSEA. Germline trimming cut 7 bases from V and 4 bases from J; bases unmatched to any gene: 7.

The chain uses TRBV2 and TRBJ1-6, with D possibly TRBD1 on 6 matching bases. The germline CDR1 and CDR2 sequences are SNHLY and FYNNEI. This CDR3 spans 15 amino acids. V gave up 7 bases and J gave up 9 bases, with 19 bases separating them. In nucleotides, the CDR3 is TGTGCCAGCACCATGGACGGCCCCAGGGGTTCACCCCTCCACTTT. Protein product: CASTMDGPRGSPLHF.

J is TRBJ2-1 and V is TRBV19, with 9 bases identical to TRBD1. The length of the CDR3 is 14 residues. The germline V gene encodes CDR1 LNHDA and CDR2 SQIVND (reference sequence). The V gene end was trimmed by 6 bases and the J gene end by 8 bases; junction bases not matched to a gene: 8. In DNA form, the CDR3 reads TGTGCCAGTAGGGGGACAGGGCCTTTCGATGAGCAGTTCTTC. Translated: CASRGTGPFDEQFF.

The chain couples TRBV28 to TRBJ2-1; perhaps TRBD1 as D (6 bases). The CDR3 length is 11 residues. The V gene's germline CDR1 is MDHEN and CDR2 SYDVKM. V was clipped by 5 bases and J by 7 bases, with 6 bases between them. CDR3 in amino acids: CASSTGNEQFF. The CDR3 coding sequence is TGTGCCAGCAGTACAGGGAATGAGCAGTTCTTC.

This sequence joins TRBV27 and TRBJ2-1; D uncertain. CDR3 length equals 15 residues. Deletions cut 3 bases from V and 2 bases from J, with 11 bases between. The V gene's germline CDR1 is MNHEY and CDR2 SMNVEV (reference sequence). Here the CDR3 reads CASSFGSWPYNEQFF. Here the CDR3 DNA reads TGTGCCAGCAGTTTTGGTTCGTGGCCCTACAATGAGCAGTTCTTC.

The chain couples TRBV12-5 to TRBJ2-5, with 10 nucleotides matching TRBD2. V lost 1 base, J lost 1 base, and 9 bases stayed unmatched. Germline V lookup: CDR1 LGHNT, CDR2 FRNRAP. The CDR3 is made up of 18 amino acids. The CDR3 protein is CASGLAILAGGLQETQYF. DNA of the CDR3: TGTGCTAGTGGTTTGGCAATCTTAGCGGGAGGCCTCCAAGAGACCCAGTACTTC.

The V call is TRBV9, the J call TRBJ2-7, with D tentatively TRBD1 (6 bases). The ends were cut back, 3 bases at V and 1 base at J, with 17 bases in the middle. This CDR3 has 16 residues. Germline loops: CDR1 SGDLS, CDR2 YYNGEE. This CDR3 reads CASSALGDTISYEQYF. CDR3 bases: TGTGCCAGCAGCGCTCTCGGGGACACCATATCCTACGAGCAGTACTTC.

This clone came up once. Additional DNA sequences in this sample encode the identical CDR3. This chain connects TRBV19 to TRBJ1-1; D not resolved. This CDR3 has 14 amino acids. Trimming removed 1 base at V and 1 base at J, with 7 bases between. CDR1 and CDR2 from the germline V gene are LNHDA and SQIVND (reference sequence). The CDR3 region has the DNA TGTGCCAGTAGTATAGCCTATGGGAACACTGAAGCTTTCTTT. It codes for CASSIAYGNTEAFF.

This chain's CDR3 is CAISEFTGADYGYTF. CDR3 in DNA: TGTGCCATCAGTGAGTTTACAGGGGCCGACTATGGCTACACCTTC. The chain uses TRBV10-3 and TRBJ1-2, with 7 bases that match TRBD1. The CDR3 runs 15 residues. CDR1 and CDR2 from the germline V gene are ENHRY and SYGVKD. Trimming cost V 1 base and J 3 bases; bases outside gene matches: 5.

The CDR3 nucleotides are TGTGCCAGCAGTAGGGACATTGAAGCTTTCTTT. This gives the protein CASSRDIEAFF. This chain links TRBV6-6 with TRBJ1-1, with D perhaps matching TRBD1 (6 bases). CDR1 MNHNY and CDR2 SVGAGI come from the germline V gene (reference sequence). CDR3 length: 11 amino acids. V was pared by 5 bases and J by 7 bases, with 8 bases between.

CDR3: CASSLGQGVHNEQFF. The CDR3 region has the DNA TGTGCCAGCAGCTTAGGACAGGGGGTCCACAATGAGCAGTTCTTC. V gene TRBV7-8 combines with J gene TRBJ2-1; 9 bases are a match to TRBD1. The ends lost 1 base at V and 5 bases at J; junction bases unmatched: 3. Germline CDR1 and CDR2: SGHVS and FQNEAQ. This CDR3 region has 15 residues. Full variable domain (rest looked up from reference TRBV7-8 and TRBJ2-1): GAGVSQSPRYKVAKRGQDVALRCDPISGHVSLFWYQQALGQGPEFLTYFQNEAQLDKSGLPSDRFFAERPEGSVSTLKIQRTQQEDSAVYLCASSLGQGVHNEQFFGPGTRLTVL.

The V and J genes are TRBV20-1 and TRBJ2-7; no definite D call. CDR1 is DFQATT, CDR2 SNEGSKA, per germline (reference sequence). The V gene lost 0 bases and the J gene lost 6 bases, with 6 bases spanning the gap. The CDR3 spans 11 residues. CDR3 DNA sequence: TGCAGTGCTAGAGATGTGAGCGAGCAGTACTTC. Translating it yields CSARDVSEQYF.

The rearrangement uses TRBV10-3 and TRBJ2-2, with D perhaps TRBD2 (5 bases). The CDR3 contains 15 residues. Germline loops: CDR1 ENHRY, CDR2 SYGVKD. V was trimmed by 4 bases and J by 4 bases, leaving 13 bases between them. CDR3 sequence reads: CAISAGFGSTGELFF. For the CDR3, the DNA is TGTGCCATCAGTGCCGGATTTGGGAGCACCGGGGAGCTGTTTTTT.

The chain carries TRBV4-2 and TRBJ1-5; D unresolved. CDR1 and CDR2 (germline): LGHNA, YNFKEQ. This CDR3 region has 15 residues. With 0 bases removed from V and 1 base from J, the gap between germline ends came to 7 bases. CDR3 loop: CASSQEEDSNQPQHF. In nucleotides, the CDR3 is TGTGCCAGCAGCCAAGAGGAGGACAGCAATCAGCCCCAGCATTTT.

This CDR3 is CASSPTGDHEQYF. The DNA of the CDR3 is TGTGCCAGCAGTCCTACAGGGGACCACGAGCAGTACTTC. The chain is built from TRBV13 and TRBJ2-7; 7 positions match TRBD1. This CDR3 has 13 amino acids. V lost 6 bases, J lost 5 bases, and 7 bases stayed unmatched. Germline V CDR1 and CDR2: PRHDT, FYEKMQ (reference sequence).

This sequence joins TRBV7-8 and TRBJ1-3; the D gene is possibly TRBD1 (5 bases). Germline CDR1 and CDR2: SGHVS and FQNEAQ. Trimming left V 0 bases short and J 0 bases short, with 12 bases between. This CDR3 contains 17 residues. DNA of the CDR3: TGTGCCAGCAGCTTAGCAGGACATTCGAGCTCTGGAAACACCATATATTTT. Amino acids: CASSLAGHSSSGNTIYF.

J is TRBJ2-7 and V is TRBV30; D is unresolved. The germline CDR1 and CDR2 sequences are GTSNPN and SVGIG (reference sequence). CDR3 length: 14 residues. The V and J ends lost 4 bases and 2 bases respectively, with 15 bases between them. The chain's CDR3 is CAWTTELQPYEQYF. In nucleotides, the CDR3 is TGTGCCTGGACCACCGAATTGCAGCCCTACGAGCAGTACTTC. Complete variable domain (other parts from reference TRBV30 and TRBJ2-7): SQTIHQWPATLVQPVGSPLSLECTVEGTSNPNLYWYRQAAGRGLQLLFYSVGIGQISSEVPQNLSASRPQDRQFILSSKKLLLSDSGFYLCAWTTELQPYEQYFGPGTRLTVT.